Listed below are T cell receptor beta chains from one sample, sequenced in a study of blood T cell repertoires in COVID-19. The repertoire was sequenced with immunoSEQ multiplex PCR; TCRdb's copy has only in-frame clones and lacks some. The top ten hold 3.5% to 5% of the sample, which has about 240,000 clones, approximately 90% seen once. The sample consisted of PBMCs or T cells enriched from blood (not recorded which). The receptors originated from a young woman who had recovered from COVID-19. Both conserved end residues are part of each CDR3. The D gene is left open where the match is weak. Some rows mark clone size as missing; the rest say once, few, many or name a class of expanded clone.

size	D	V	J	CDR3	DNA
NA	TRBD1	TRBV7-6	TRBJ1-1	CASSHRQGATEAFF	TGTGCCAGCAGCCACCGACAGGGGGCCACTGAAGCTTTCTTT
NA	NA	TRBV7-2	TRBJ1-5	CASSTQGYQPQHF	TGTGCCAGCAGTACACAGGGTTACCAGCCCCAGCATTTT
once	TRBD2	TRBV2	TRBJ2-5	CASSEGTSGRATTQYF	TGTGCCAGCAGTGAAGGGACTAGCGGGAGGGCTACGACCCAGTACTTC
NA	TRBD1	TRBV28	TRBJ1-2	CASRHTGANYGYTF	TGTGCCAGCAGGCATACAGGGGCTAACTATGGCTACACCTTC
NA	NA	TRBV5-1	TRBJ2-5	CASSLNGQYQETQYF	TGCGCCAGCAGCTTGAATGGACAGTACCAAGAGACCCAGTACTTC
few	NA	TRBV3-1/TRBV3-2	TRBJ1-1	CASSLAVNTEAFF	TGTGCCAGCAGCCTCGCGGTGAACACTGAAGCTTTCTTT
NA	TRBD1	TRBV27	TRBJ1-5	CASGSGDRAYNQPQHF	TGTGCCAGCGGGTCTGGGGACAGGGCTTACAATCAGCCCCAGCATTTT
NA	TRBD2	TRBV3-1/TRBV3-2	TRBJ2-1	CASSQVTAGTYNEQFF	TGTGCCAGCAGCCAAGTTACAGCGGGGACCTACAATGAGCAGTTCTTC
NA	NA	TRBV5-8	TRBJ1-1	CASSLLPGNTEAFF	TGTGCCAGCAGCTTACTCCCGGGGAACACTGAAGCTTTCTTT
NA	NA	TRBV11-2	TRBJ1-3	CASSLSQGNSGNTIYF	TGTGCCAGCAGCTTGAGTCAGGGAAACTCTGGAAACACCATATATTTT